Relative to its sample, the clone carrying this T cell receptor (beta chain) is medium-sized. The V gene's germline CDR1 is MNHNS and CDR2 SASEGT. V lost 1 base and J lost 3, with 13 bases in between. The CDR3 spans 15 residues. The authors amplified TCR beta CDR3 from genomic DNA using two-round multiplex PCR. Individual primers that were specific to each TRBV and TRBJ gene served in first-round PCR. Each CDR3 protein gets one entry after TCRdb re-called the multiplex PCR reads with MiXCR. The sample lists over 14,000 distinct CDR3 sequences, 50% to 65% occurring once. This record comes from a study of prognosis after radiotherapy for stage I lung cancer.

The chain carries TRBV6-1 and TRBJ2-7; D not resolved. This TCR came from a donor over 45 with non-small cell lung cancer. Sequenced material: PBMCs, taken before or after stereotactic body radiation therapy (not recorded which). CDR3: CASSEGEREIYEQYF. As DNA, the CDR3 is TGTGCCAGCAGTGAAGGCGAGCGCGAAATCTACGAGCAGTACTTC.